The entry below gives a single T cell receptor (beta chain) sequence along with its context. Its antigen is still unknown. These data come from a study of shared clonotypes between healthy human individuals. Notes on the study in general: A handful of donors held about 5% of naive CD4 clonotypes in common. Rarefaction gave evidence that sorted-subset sequencing remained incomplete despite large depth.

Libraries were prepared by immunoSEQ multiplex PCR; TCRdb keeps only in-frame clonotypes and omits some of them. The data contain some 1 million clones, approximately 70% of them seen just once; the ten biggest clones take up about 1.5%. Donors were healthy HIV-negative adults without recent acute infections or vaccinations. The length of the CDR3 is 14 residues. The ends were cut back, 10 bases at V and 1 base at J, with 16 bases in the middle. Germline CDR1 reads ENHRY; CDR2 reads SYGVKD. The sequencing sample was made of memory CD4+ T cells sorted from blood. The subset was: CD45RA-negative fraction. The clonotype was recovered from a man between 18 and 29 years old in good health. V and J are TRBV10-3 and TRBJ2-5; D gene unclear. CDR3 residues: CATSGSPSQETQYF. The CDR3 coding sequence is TGTGCCACGTCGGGCAGTCCCTCCCAAGAGACCCAGTACTTC.